These T cell receptor beta chains were read from a single sample in a study of shared clonotypes between healthy human individuals. Measured with immunoSEQ multiplex PCR; TCRdb has only the in-frame clones, and not every one. The table has under 350,000 clones, around 90% seen once. Source material: memory CD8+ T cells sorted from blood. These TCRs come from a man younger than 30 in good health. CDR3s include the opening cysteine and the closing phenylalanine or tryptophan. A D gene is named only where the DNA matches it firmly. Size is omitted from some rows. Given values are once, few, many or a class for expanded clones.

cdr3_nt cdr3_aa j_call v_call d_call clone_size
TGTGCCAGCAGCCTCCATAGCGGAAACACCGGGGAGCTGTTTTTT CASSLHSGNTGELFF TRBJ2-2 TRBV9 . .
TGTGCCAGCAGCGACCCGGGGGCGGGAGTCGACAATGAGCAGTTCTTC CASSDPGAGVDNEQFF TRBJ2-1 TRBV9 . .
TGTGCCAGCAGCCCCGCTTCGGTCAGGGCCGAGCAGTACTTC CASSPASVRAEQYF TRBJ2-7 TRBV7-9 . .
TGTGCCAGCAGCTTTAGCGGGACCTACGAGCAGTACTTC CASSFSGTYEQYF TRBJ2-7 TRBV7-9 TRBD2 few
TGTGCCAGCAGCCCCACCGGAAATCAGCCCCAGCATTTT CASSPTGNQPQHF TRBJ1-5 TRBV6-5 . .
TGTGCCAGCAGCTTGGGTGGCGGTAGCACAGATACGCAGTATTTT CASSLGGGSTDTQYF TRBJ2-3 TRBV5-4 . few
TGCGCCAGCAGCCAGGCGACTAGCGGGAGACGGGAGACCCAGTACTTC CASSQATSGRRETQYF TRBJ2-5 TRBV4-3 TRBD2 .
TGTGCCAGCGCCTTGAGCGGCCTGAGCTCCTACGAGCAGTACTTC CASALSGLSSYEQYF TRBJ2-7 TRBV7-9 . .
TGTGCCAGCAGCCCGCGGCCAGATACGCAGTATTTT CASSPRPDTQYF TRBJ2-3 TRBV7-9 . .
TGTGCCAGCAGCTTAGTGGCCCTAGGGGGCTACACCTTC CASSLVALGGYTF TRBJ1-2 TRBV11-2 . .
TGTGCCAGCAGCGTAGGCCCAGGGAACTATGGCTACACCTTC CASSVGPGNYGYTF TRBJ1-2 TRBV9 . .
TGTGCCAGTAGTCCAGAAGGATCGGTCGGCTACACCTTC CASSPEGSVGYTF TRBJ1-2 TRBV19 . .
TGCGCCAGCAGCCACGGGAGCACAGATACGCAGTATTTT CASSHGSTDTQYF TRBJ2-3 TRBV4-1 . .
TGTGCCAGCAGCCCCACGGACAGGGGTGATACTGAAGCTTTCTTT CASSPTDRGDTEAFF TRBJ1-1 TRBV7-9 TRBD1 .
TGTGCCAGCAGCCAAGTCGGGGGGGACGTTTACAATGAGCAGTTCTTC CASSQVGGDVYNEQFF TRBJ2-1 TRBV4-2 TRBD2 .
TGTGCTAGTGCTACCCTGGACGGCTACACCTTC CASATLDGYTF TRBJ1-2 TRBV12-5 . .
TGTGCCAGCAGTCTCTACCCCTACAATGAGCAGTTCTTC CASSLYPYNEQFF TRBJ2-1 TRBV6-1 . .
TGTGCCAGCAGCTTAGAAGTAGAAACCGGGGAGCTGTTTTTT CASSLEVETGELFF TRBJ2-2 TRBV7-6 . .
TGTGCCTGGGAGGGCGGGGAGCTGTTTTTT CAWEGGELFF TRBJ2-2 TRBV30 . .
TGCGCCAGCAGCCCAAGGACTAGCGGGAGATCTTACGAGCAGTACTTC CASSPRTSGRSYEQYF TRBJ2-7 TRBV5-1 TRBD2 .